These 24 T cell receptor beta chains share one sample of origin, sequenced in a study of T cell responses to AZD1222 COVID-19 vaccine. Produced via immunoSEQ multiplex PCR; TCRdb's table is partial and in-frame only. The table lists around 45,000 clones, less than 95% of them singletons. Sequencing was performed on peripheral blood, taken 28 days after the second AZD1222 dose. These receptors all come from an adult who received the AZD1222 COVID-19 vaccine.

In its sample, this clone was seen once. The genes are TRBV11-2 and TRBJ1-6, with 8 bases lining up with TRBD1. V was clipped by 1 base and J by 11 bases; unmatched bases: 13. CDR3 length: 17 residues. Looked up from germline, CDR1 is SGHAT and CDR2 is FQNNGV. The CDR3 loop reads CASSLVMTGAFRAPLHF. The CDR3 DNA is TGTGCCAGCAGCTTAGTTATGACAGGGGCCTTCCGGGCACCCCTCCACTTT.

The gene calls are TRBV19 and TRBJ1-1, with a tentative D call TRBD1 (6 bases). V lost 7 bases to trimming and J lost 4 bases, with 19 bases between them. Germline-derived CDR1 and CDR2 are LNHDA and SQIVND (reference sequence). CDR3 size: 15 residues. The CDR3 DNA is TGTGCCAGTAACCCCGCGGGGGGCCGCGGCACTGAAGCTTTCTTT. This encodes CASNPAGGRGTEAFF.

This chain joins TRBV3-1 (or the pseudogene TRBV3-2) and TRBJ2-3; D possibly corresponds to TRBD2 (6 bases). This CDR3 is 15 amino acids long. Germline V gives CDR1 LGHDT, CDR2 YNNKEL (reference sequence). The V and J ends lost 0 bases and 6 bases respectively, with 13 bases between them. CDR3 nucleotide sequence: TGTGCCAGCAGCCAAGATAGGGCGGGGTGGGATACGCAGTATTTT. This sequence encodes CASSQDRAGWDTQYF.

The chain has TRBV24-1 and TRBJ2-7, with D possibly matching TRBD1 (6 bases). Germline V gives CDR1 KGHDR, CDR2 SFDVKD. The germline V and J ends were trimmed by 8 bases and 6 bases, with 19 bases remaining between them. This CDR3 has 14 residues. CDR3 amino acids: CATIWDTMFCEQYF. The CDR3 bases are TGTGCCACCATCTGGGACACCATGTTCTGCGAGCAGTACTTC.

The J gene is TRBJ1-5, the V gene TRBV16; no reliable D call. V was clipped by 1 base and J by 3 bases, with 10 bases between them. CDR3 length: 15 residues. Germline V gives CDR1 KGHSY, CDR2 FQNENV. The CDR3 reads CASSQLKGFNQPQHF. CDR3 bases: TGTGCCAGCAGCCAATTGAAGGGATTCAATCAGCCCCAGCATTTT.

In this sample, this clone turned up once. The chain recombines TRBV10-3 with TRBJ2-5, with D maybe TRBD2 (5 bases). Trimming cost V 0 bases and J 5 bases, with 16 bases left between them. The CDR3 sequence is 16 residues long. CDR1 is ENHRY, CDR2 SYGVKD, per germline. The CDR3 sequence: CAISESISSSGETQYF. Written as DNA, the CDR3 is TGTGCCATCAGTGAGTCGATTTCTAGCTCCGGGGAGACCCAGTACTTC.

The rearrangement joins TRBV5-1 to TRBJ2-5, with D possibly TRBD2 on 6 matching bases. Germline V CDR1 and CDR2: SGHRS, YFSETQ. The CDR3 consists of 13 residues. Trimming removed 4 bases at V and 1 base at J, with 8 bases between. CDR3 in DNA: TGCGCCAGCAGCCTTAGCGGCCAAGAGACCCAGTACTTC. Translated: CASSLSGQETQYF.

This rearrangement joins TRBV19 to TRBJ2-3; TRBD2 aligns across 10 bases. Looked up from germline, CDR1 is LNHDA and CDR2 is SQIVND (reference sequence). Germline trimming cut 5 bases from V and 5 bases from J; bases unmatched to any gene: 10. The CDR3 length is 16 residues. CDR3 sequence (DNA): TGTGCCAGTAGTCTTCCTAGCGGGGGAATAGTAGATACGCAGTATTTT. Translation gives CASSLPSGGIVDTQYF.

This clone appeared a single time. This chain uses TRBV7-9 with TRBJ1-5; possibly TRBD1 for D (5 bases). There are 15 residues in the CDR3. Trimming shortened V by 4 bases and J by 4 bases, and 14 bases separated the two germline ends. CDR1 and CDR2 (germline): SEHNR, FQNEAQ (reference sequence). The CDR3, as DNA: TGTGCCAGCAGCTCGTCGGGGGTTGGGAATCAGCCCCAGCATTTT. It codes for CASSSSGVGNQPQHF.

J is TRBJ2-3 and V is TRBV19; 7 nucleotides align to TRBD1. The CDR3 spans 14 residues. The germline gives CDR1 LNHDA, CDR2 SQIVND (reference sequence). With 3 bases clipped from V and 3 bases from J, the junction kept 3 bases outside the gene matches. The CDR3, as DNA: TGTGCCAGTAGTATTGTACAGGGGACAGATACGCAGTATTTT. Its protein is CASSIVQGTDTQYF.

The chain joins TRBV5-1 to TRBJ1-1; 7 bases agree with TRBD1. The CDR3 totals 15 residues. V lost 7 bases and J lost 1; bases outside the gene matches: 10. CDR1 is SGHRS and CDR2 is YFSETQ in the germline V gene. The CDR3 loop reads CASGSSGGTNTEAFF. The CDR3 region has the DNA TGCGCCAGCGGTTCATCAGGGGGAACGAACACTGAAGCTTTCTTT.

This chain links TRBV5-6 with TRBJ2-7; 8 nucleotides match TRBD2. Germline CDR1 and CDR2: SGHDT and YYEEEE. The CDR3 has 15 residues. With V trimmed by 4 bases and J by 4 bases, 10 bases remained unmatched. CDR3 sequence reads: CASSNPSGGPYEQYF. Written as DNA, the CDR3 is TGTGCCAGCAGCAACCCCAGCGGGGGTCCTTACGAGCAGTACTTC.

The V gene is TRBV20-1, the J gene TRBJ2-7; D remains unclear. Germline values: CDR1 DFQATT, CDR2 SNEGSKA (reference sequence). The CDR3 has 11 residues. The V and J ends lost 3 bases and 3 bases respectively, with 6 bases between them. This chain's CDR3 is CSARKSYEQYF. The CDR3 DNA reads as TGCAGTGCTAGGAAAAGCTACGAGCAGTACTTC.

The V gene is TRBV12-5, the J gene TRBJ1-2; TRBD1 aligns across 9 bases. The germline V gene has CDR1 LGHNT and CDR2 FRNRAP. CDR3 length: 15 residues. The V segment lost 1 base and the J segment 7 bases; nucleotides outside the gene matches: 7. For the CDR3, the DNA is TGTGCTAGTGGTTTGGGGGACAGGGCACGCAGTGGCTACACCTTC. Its translation: CASGLGDRARSGYTF.

The DNA for the CDR3 is TGTGCCAGCAGCCTGAGACTAGCGGGGGGCTTAAGCTCCTACAATGAGCAGTTCTTC. Translation: CASSLRLAGGLSSYNEQFF. The chain has TRBV4-2 and TRBJ2-1; 13 bases fit TRBD2. The J segment lost 0 bases and the V segment lost 4 bases, leaving 9 bases of the junction unmatched. The CDR3 has 19 residues. Germline CDR1 reads LGHNA; CDR2 reads YNFKEQ.

In its sample, this clone was seen once. The rearrangement joins TRBV7-8 to TRBJ1-1; 8 positions match TRBD1. The germline CDR1 and CDR2 sequences are SGHVS and FQNEAQ. CDR3 length equals 14 residues. The J segment lost 4 bases and the V segment lost 5 bases, leaving 6 bases of the junction unmatched. DNA of the CDR3: TGTGCCAGCAGCAAAGGACAGGGAGTCACTGAAGCTTTCTTT. As protein: CASSKGQGVTEAFF.

The chain links TRBV19 to TRBJ1-1, with D possibly matching TRBD1 (5 bases). The V end lost 4 bases, the J end lost 0 bases, and 9 bases lay between the germline ends. This CDR3 has 14 amino acids. The germline gives CDR1 LNHDA, CDR2 SQIVND (reference sequence). This CDR3 reads CASSTRQLNTEAFF. The CDR3 DNA follows: TGTGCCAGTAGTACGAGACAGTTGAACACTGAAGCTTTCTTT.

The genes are TRBV4-2 and TRBJ1-6, with TRBD1 identical over 7 bases. Looked up from germline, CDR1 is LGHNA and CDR2 is YNFKEQ. V shed 8 bases, J shed 5 bases, and the junction held 9 bases outside the gene matches. The CDR3 totals 15 residues. The CDR3 sequence: CASALGQDDNSPLHF. The CDR3 DNA follows: TGTGCCAGCGCGTTAGGACAGGACGATAATTCACCCCTCCACTTT.

The rearrangement links TRBV6-5 to TRBJ1-4; 8 bases are a match to TRBD1. Germline trimming cut 0 bases from V and 7 bases from J; bases unmatched to any gene: 4. Looked up from germline, CDR1 is MNHEY and CDR2 is SVGAGI. The CDR3 runs to 15 residues. Written as DNA, the CDR3 is TGTGCCAGCAGTTACTCGGTCAGGGGGCGTGAAAAACTGTTTTTT. Translated, it gives CASSYSVRGREKLFF.

The chain links TRBV6-2 or TRBV6-3 to TRBJ2-1, with D perhaps matching TRBD1 or TRBD2 (5 bases each). The CDR3 is 15 residues long. V dropped 0 bases and J dropped 3 bases, with 9 bases sitting between them. The germline V gene encodes CDR1 MNHEY and CDR2 SVGEGT. The CDR3 is CASSYSRGRYNEQFF. In DNA form, the CDR3 reads TGTGCCAGCAGTTACTCACGGGGCCGCTACAATGAGCAGTTCTTC.

The rearrangement joins TRBV27 to TRBJ2-2, with 11 bases identical to TRBD2. This CDR3 comprises 13 residues. Germline assignment: CDR1 MNHEY and CDR2 SMNVEV (reference sequence). V shed 9 bases and J 8 bases; nucleotides not matched to a gene: 5. The CDR3 sequence: CASRLAGRGELFF. In DNA form, the CDR3 reads TGTGCCAGTAGACTAGCGGGAAGGGGGGAGCTGTTTTTT.

V gene TRBV6-2 or TRBV6-3 combines with J gene TRBJ2-5; D may match TRBD1 or TRBD2 (5 bases each). Trimming took 0 bases from V and 8 from J, leaving 13 bases between them. The CDR3 loop spans 14 amino acids. The germline gives CDR1 MNHEY, CDR2 SVGEGT. As DNA, the CDR3 is TGTGCCAGCAGTTACTCGACGGGACCGGGAACCCAGTACTTC. This sequence encodes CASSYSTGPGTQYF.

This chain uses TRBV30 with TRBJ1-5; the D is unclear. CDR3 length equals 14 residues. V was shortened by 0 bases and J by 4 bases, with 10 bases between the two germline ends. Germline CDR1 GTSNPN, CDR2 SVGIG (reference sequence). This CDR3 is CAWSVGRLNQPQHF. CDR3 sequence (DNA): TGTGCCTGGAGTGTAGGGCGGCTGAATCAGCCCCAGCATTTT.

The J gene is TRBJ2-2, the V gene TRBV9; 8 bases are shared with TRBD1. The ends lost 5 bases at V and 6 bases at J; junction bases unmatched: 9. Germline V gene lookup returns CDR1 SGDLS and CDR2 YYNGEE. This CDR3 is built from 15 residues. The CDR3 coding sequence is TGTGCCAGCAGTGTAATACAGGGGGGCTCCGGGGAGCTGTTTTTT. Protein: CASSVIQGGSGELFF.